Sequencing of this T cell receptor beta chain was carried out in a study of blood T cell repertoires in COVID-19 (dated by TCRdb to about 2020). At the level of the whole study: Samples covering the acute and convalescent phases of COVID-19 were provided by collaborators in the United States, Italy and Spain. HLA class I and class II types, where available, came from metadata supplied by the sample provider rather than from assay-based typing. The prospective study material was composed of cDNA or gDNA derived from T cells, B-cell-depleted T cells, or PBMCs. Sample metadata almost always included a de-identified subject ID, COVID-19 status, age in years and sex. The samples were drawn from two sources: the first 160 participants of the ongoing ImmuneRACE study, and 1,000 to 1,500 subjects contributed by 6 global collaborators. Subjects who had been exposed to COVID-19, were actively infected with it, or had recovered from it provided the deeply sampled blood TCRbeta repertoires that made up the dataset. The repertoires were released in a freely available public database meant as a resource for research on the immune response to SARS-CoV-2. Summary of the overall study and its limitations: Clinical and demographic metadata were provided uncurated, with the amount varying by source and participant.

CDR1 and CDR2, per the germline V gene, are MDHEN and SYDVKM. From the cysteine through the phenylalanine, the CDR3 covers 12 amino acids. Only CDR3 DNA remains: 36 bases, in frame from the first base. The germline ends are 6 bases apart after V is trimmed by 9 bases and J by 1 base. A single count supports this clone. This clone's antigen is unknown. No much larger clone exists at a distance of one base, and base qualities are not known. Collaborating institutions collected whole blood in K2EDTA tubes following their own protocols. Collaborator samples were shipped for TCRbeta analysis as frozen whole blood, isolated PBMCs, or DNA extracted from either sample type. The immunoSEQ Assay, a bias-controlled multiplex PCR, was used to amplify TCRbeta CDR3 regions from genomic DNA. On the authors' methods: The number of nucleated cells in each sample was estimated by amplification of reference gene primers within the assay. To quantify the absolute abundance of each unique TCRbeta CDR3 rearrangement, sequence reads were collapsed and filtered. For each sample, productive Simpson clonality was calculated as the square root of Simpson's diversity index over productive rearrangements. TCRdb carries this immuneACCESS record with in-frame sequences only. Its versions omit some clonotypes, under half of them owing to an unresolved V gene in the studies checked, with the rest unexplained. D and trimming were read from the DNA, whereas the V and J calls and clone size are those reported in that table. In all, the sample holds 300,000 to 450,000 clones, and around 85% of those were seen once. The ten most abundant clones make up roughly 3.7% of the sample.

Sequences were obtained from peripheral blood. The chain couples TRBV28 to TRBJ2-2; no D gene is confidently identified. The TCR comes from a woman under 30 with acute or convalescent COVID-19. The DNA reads TGTGCCAGTTACAGGAACACCGGGGAGCTGTTTTTT. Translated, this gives CASYRNTGELFF.